This is a list of T cell receptor beta chains from one sample in a study of shared clonotypes between healthy human individuals. Here immunoSEQ multiplex PCR was the method, and the copy in TCRdb shows in-frame clones only, minus some. The data contain millions of clones, about 95% of them singletons. Sequencing was performed on naive CD4+ T cells sorted from blood. These receptor sequences come from a man between 18 and 29 years old in good health. The CDR3 runs from the conserved cysteine through the conserved F or W. The order of the fields is V gene, clone size, J gene, D gene, CDR3 protein, CDR3 DNA. D genes are given only for firm matches. Part of the rows lack a size; the others show once, few, many or a class for expanded clones.

TRBV5-1	once	TRBJ1-1	.	CASSPLGVTTEAFF	TGCGCCAGCAGCCCGTTGGGTGTGACCACTGAAGCTTTCTTT
TRBV6-5	.	TRBJ2-1	.	CASSYGIARYNEQFF	TGTGCCAGCAGTTACGGGATAGCGCGTTACAATGAGCAGTTCTTC
TRBV7-9	.	TRBJ1-6	.	CASSLAGESSYNSPLHF	TGTGCCAGCAGCTTAGCGGGGGAGAGCTCCTATAATTCACCCCTCCACTTT
TRBV5-1	once	TRBJ1-2	.	CASSLGSNNYGYTF	TGCGCCAGCAGCTTAGGCAGTAACAACTATGGCTACACCTTC
TRBV5-4	.	TRBJ2-7	TRBD1	CASSLGGQGVISYEQYF	TGTGCCAGCAGCTTGGGCGGACAGGGGGTTATCTCCTACGAGCAGTACTTC
TRBV9	.	TRBJ1-2	TRBD1	CASSVVGTEKRHGYTF	TGTGCCAGCAGCGTCGTCGGGACAGAAAAAAGGCATGGCTACACCTTC
TRBV19	.	TRBJ1-4	.	CASSTGPATNEKLFF	TGTGCCAGTAGTACCGGCCCCGCAACTAATGAAAAACTGTTTTTT
TRBV7-2	.	TRBJ2-3	.	CASSSGRGDTQYF	TGTGCCAGCAGCTCCGGCCGGGGAGATACGCAGTATTTT
TRBV10-3	.	TRBJ2-7	.	CAISSTRTYEQYF	TGTGCCATCAGTTCAACTCGTACCTACGAGCAGTACTTC
TRBV5-1	once	TRBJ2-2	TRBD2	CASSGAGGTNTGELFF	TGCGCCAGCAGTGGTGCGGGAGGAACGAACACCGGGGAGCTGTTTTTT
TRBV11-3	once	TRBJ2-5	TRBD2	CASSFSGGPKETQYF	TGTGCCAGCAGCTTTAGCGGGGGGCCAAAGGAGACCCAGTACTTC
TRBV6-5	.	TRBJ2-1	TRBD1	CASSNRGRTTNEQFF	TGTGCCAGCAGTAACAGGGGGCGGACCACAAATGAGCAGTTCTTC
TRBV18	.	TRBJ1-5	TRBD1	CASSPQGAVSNQPQHF	TGTGCCAGCTCACCACAGGGGGCTGTAAGCAATCAGCCCCAGCATTTT
TRBV29-1	.	TRBJ1-2	.	CSVDRLGGDGYTF	TGCAGCGTTGATAGGCTCGGGGGCGATGGCTACACCTTC
TRBV7-6	.	TRBJ2-5	TRBD1	CASSPGQYQETQYF	TGTGCCAGCAGCCCGGGACAGTACCAAGAGACCCAGTACTTC